A selection of T cell receptor beta chains follows, all from one sample in a study of shared clonotypes between healthy human individuals. The assay was immunoSEQ multiplex PCR, and TCRdb's table has in-frame clones only and misses some. The sample includes fewer than 650,000 clones, around three quarters of them seen just once. Sequencing was carried out using PBMCs. Every receptor here comes from a woman aged 40 to 50 in good health. Some clones in this sample may be carry-over from other donors' samples. Each CDR3 is given with its conserved first and last residue. The D gene is left open where the match is weak. Size is omitted from some rows. Given values are once, few, many or a class for expanded clones.

abundance,d_gene,j_gene,v_gene,CDR3aa,CDR3nt
.,.,TRBJ1-2,TRBV7-8,CASSPIGGTYGYTF,TGTGCCAGCAGCCCCATCGGGGGGACTTATGGCTACACCTTC
.,TRBD2,TRBJ2-1,TRBV6-4,CASSETSGAYNEQFF,TGTGCCAGCAGTGAGACTAGCGGGGCCTACAATGAGCAGTTCTTC
once,TRBD1,TRBJ2-1,TRBV27,CASRKPGQGLDEQFF,TGTGCCAGCAGAAAGCCGGGACAGGGGTTGGATGAGCAGTTCTTC
.,.,TRBJ1-3,TRBV11-2,CASSLRQGNTIYF,TGTGCCAGCAGCTTAAGACAGGGAAACACCATATATTTT
once,TRBD1,TRBJ2-1,TRBV9,CASNRQGAHNEQFF,TGTGCCAGCAATCGACAGGGGGCACACAATGAGCAGTTCTTC
.,.,TRBJ1-5,TRBV6-1,CASSEQGSLQPQHF,TGTGCCAGCAGTGAACAGGGCTCCCTACAGCCCCAGCATTTT
.,.,TRBJ2-4,TRBV15,CATSRDRGGVIQYF,TGTGCCACCAGCAGAGACAGGGGAGGTGTCATTCAGTACTTC
.,TRBD1,TRBJ2-5,TRBV5-1,CASSRGDRASQYF,TGCGCCAGCAGCCGGGGGGACAGGGCGAGCCAGTACTTC
.,.,TRBJ2-3,TRBV10-3,CAIQRAGGTDTQYF,TGTGCCATCCAGCGGGCTGGCGGCACAGATACGCAGTATTTT
once,.,TRBJ1-5,TRBV7-2,CASSPRGAYQPQHF,TGTGCCAGCAGCCCCCGGGGAGCATATCAGCCCCAGCATTTT
.,TRBD2,TRBJ2-5,TRBV7-2,CASSSSLAGRLTQYF,TGTGCCAGCAGCTCCTCCTTAGCGGGACGGTTGACCCAGTACTTC
once,.,TRBJ1-1,TRBV11-2,CASSQNRATEAFF,TGTGCCAGCAGTCAAAACAGGGCGACTGAAGCTTTCTTT